These 20 T cell receptor beta chains were sequenced from one sample in a study of T cell repertoires in cytomegalovirus infection. TCRdb recomputed calls from the reads with MiXCR, one row per CDR3 protein. The sample holds some 250,000 distinct CDR3 sequences, less than 9.5% seen once. The sample taken for sequencing was PBMCs. The receptors here all came from a human donor in good health (CMV status not recorded). Some clones in this sample may be carry-over from other donors' samples.

This clonotype was picked up many times. The V gene is TRBV20-1, the J gene TRBJ1-2; D is unresolved. Trimming removed 6 bases at V and 3 bases at J, with 8 bases between. Germline V gene lookup returns CDR1 DFQATT and CDR2 SNEGSKA (reference sequence). The CDR3 covers 11 residues. The CDR3 sequence: CSASPHYGYTF. As DNA, the CDR3 is TGCAGTGCATCCCCCCACTATGGCTACACCTTC.

In this sample, this clonotype turned up many times. V usage is TRBV19 and J usage is TRBJ2-2, with 7 bases fitting TRBD2. The CDR3 totals 14 residues. Germline CDR1 reads LNHDA; CDR2 reads SQIVND (reference sequence). V lost 7 bases to trimming and J lost 1 base; unmatched junction nucleotides: 3. The CDR3 sequence is CASNREVNTGELFF. CDR3 DNA sequence: TGTGCCAGTAACCGGGAGGTGAACACCGGGGAGCTGTTTTTT.

Ten or more counts support this clonotype. The V call is TRBV28, the J call TRBJ1-2; a weak D match, TRBD1 (6 bases). V lost 4 bases and J 8 bases, leaving 17 bases between the germline ends. The germline V gene encodes CDR1 MDHEN and CDR2 SYDVKM. The CDR3 length is 14 residues. CDR3 DNA: TGTGCCAGCAGTTCTCCCTCAGGGGCGAGGGGCTACACCTTC. Residues: CASSSPSGARGYTF.

This clonotype was observed a handful of times. The CDR3 DNA is TGTGCCAGCAGCCAGCCTTCGGGGCAGATGAACACTGAAGCTTTCTTT. This translates into CASSQPSGQMNTEAFF. The chain uses TRBV7-9 and TRBJ1-1, with D perhaps TRBD1 (5 bases). This CDR3 comprises 16 residues. Per the germline V gene, CDR1 is SEHNR and CDR2 is FQNEAQ (reference sequence). V dropped 5 bases and J dropped 0 bases, with 16 bases sitting between them.

The table lists this clonotype with many counts. The chain couples TRBV7-9 to TRBJ2-1; D uncertain. Trimming took 3 bases from V and 6 from J, leaving 6 bases between them. This CDR3 spans 12 amino acids. Germline CDR1 reads SEHNR; CDR2 reads FQNEAQ (reference sequence). CDR3 DNA sequence: TGTGCCAGCAGCTTTGGAGTCAATGAGCAGTTCTTC. Amino acids: CASSFGVNEQFF.

In its sample, this clonotype was seen many times. The chain carries TRBV7-2 and TRBJ2-5; 12 bases are a match to TRBD2. This CDR3 is 15 amino acids long. With V trimmed by 1 base and J by 4 bases, 1 base remained unmatched. Germline CDR1 and CDR2: SGHTA and FQGNSA. The CDR3 region is CASSLGLAGAETQYF. The CDR3 DNA sequence: TGTGCCAGCAGCTTAGGACTAGCGGGAGCAGAGACCCAGTACTTC.

This chain uses TRBV6-6 with TRBJ1-6; TRBD1 is a possible D gene (5 bases). The length of the CDR3 is 17 residues. The V gene's germline CDR1 is MNHNY and CDR2 SVGAGI (reference sequence). Trimming shortened V by 0 bases and J by 6 bases, and 15 bases separated the two germline ends. DNA of the CDR3: TGTGCCAGCAGTTACTCGAGGGGCAGGGCTGGTAATTCACCCCTCCACTTT. It yields the protein CASSYSRGRAGNSPLHF.

This clonotype was recorded at least ten times. CDR3 DNA sequence: TGTGCCAGCAGCTTAGGGGCAGTTAATTCACCCCTCCACTTT. Translated: CASSLGAVNSPLHF. The J gene is TRBJ1-6, the V gene TRBV7-9; no clear D gene. CDR1 and CDR2 from the germline V gene are SEHNR and FQNEAQ (reference sequence). The V and J ends lost 1 base and 6 bases respectively, with 7 bases between them. This CDR3 spans 14 amino acids.

This clonotype was detected many times. V is TRBV4-2 and J is TRBJ2-5, with 9 positions matching TRBD2. The CDR3 contains 15 residues. V gave up 3 bases and J gave up 3 bases; unmatched junction bases: 5. Germline loops: CDR1 LGHNA, CDR2 YNFKEQ. CDR3 amino acids: CASSQVASGEETQYF. CDR3 coding DNA: TGTGCCAGCAGCCAGGTAGCTAGCGGGGAAGAGACCCAGTACTTC.

There are many counts of this clonotype. This chain joins TRBV6-2 or TRBV6-3 and TRBJ2-1; 7 bases are shared with TRBD1. Germline trimming cut 6 bases from V and 5 bases from J; bases unmatched to any gene: 4. The CDR3 is 13 amino acids. CDR1 and CDR2 (germline): MNHEY, SVGEGT. The chain's CDR3 is CASRRQGNNEQFF. CDR3 sequence (DNA): TGTGCCAGCAGACGACAGGGCAACAATGAGCAGTTCTTC.

At least ten counts were recorded for this clonotype. CDR3 in amino acids: CASSLSRGITTYEQYF. The CDR3 DNA is TGTGCCAGCAGCTTATCACGGGGAATAACCACCTACGAGCAGTACTTC. This chain connects TRBV7-2 to TRBJ2-7, with a possible D match to TRBD2 (5 bases). CDR3 length equals 16 residues. Trimming took 2 bases from V and 2 from J, leaving 16 bases between them. Germline V gene data show CDR1 as SGHTA and CDR2 as FQGNSA. Supplemented by reference TRBV7-2 and TRBJ2-7, the full variable domain reads GAGVSQSPSNKVTEKGKDVELRCDPISGHTALYWYRQSLGQGLEFLIYFQGNSAPDKSGLPSDRFSAERTGGSVSTLTIQRTQQEDSAVYLCASSLSRGITTYEQYFGPGTRLTVT.

The chain uses TRBV20-1 and TRBJ2-3; TRBD1 matches at 7 bases. CDR1 and CDR2 (germline): DFQATT, SNEGSKA (reference sequence). Germline trimming cut 4 bases from V and 5 bases from J; bases unmatched to any gene: 15. The CDR3 loop spans 16 amino acids. The DNA for the CDR3 is TGCAGTGCTACTCCAGACAGGGCTCTACTCTTAGATACGCAGTATTTT. It is translated as CSATPDRALLLDTQYF.

This chain joins TRBV7-2 and TRBJ1-5, with a tentative D call TRBD1 (6 bases). Deletions cut 0 bases from V and 6 bases from J, with 12 bases between. Germline CDR1 and CDR2: SGHTA and FQGNSA. The CDR3 covers 15 residues. CDR3: CASSLALQGAQPQHF. The CDR3 DNA follows: TGTGCCAGCAGCTTAGCGTTACAGGGAGCTCAGCCCCAGCATTTT.

This clonotype has ten or more counts. This chain uses TRBV7-8 with TRBJ1-1, with no clear D. Germline-derived CDR1 and CDR2 are SGHVS and FQNEAQ. The V gene lost 2 bases and the J gene lost 1 base, with 5 bases spanning the gap. The CDR3 runs to 13 residues. CDR3 coding DNA: TGTGCCAGCAGCTTAAACACGAACACTGAAGCTTTCTTT. The encoded protein is CASSLNTNTEAFF.

A few counts support this clonotype. The CDR3, as DNA: TGTGCCACCAGTGGGGGCCCTCGCCAGCCCCAGCATTTT. Translation gives CATSGGPRQPQHF. The chain combines TRBV24-1 with TRBJ1-5; weak D call: TRBD1 (5 bases). Germline V gives CDR1 KGHDR, CDR2 SFDVKD. This CDR3 spans 13 amino acids. With 5 bases removed from V and 7 bases from J, the gap between germline ends came to 11 bases.

This clonotype was recorded many times. CDR3 region: CASSSLTGNTEAFF. Here the CDR3 DNA reads TGTGCCAGCAGCTCCTTGACCGGGAACACTGAAGCTTTCTTT. This sequence joins TRBV7-2 and TRBJ1-1, with D unresolved. This CDR3 contains 14 residues. Trimming removed 4 bases from V and 1 base from J, with 10 bases in between. Looked up from germline, CDR1 is SGHTA and CDR2 is FQGNSA.

The sample holds many counts of this clonotype. The rearrangement uses TRBV11-2 and TRBJ2-5; 8 bases agree with TRBD1. Germline V CDR1 and CDR2: SGHAT, FQNNGV. The ends lost 6 bases at V and 2 bases at J; junction bases unmatched: 8. CDR3 length equals 15 residues. CDR3 bases: TGTGCCAGCAGAACAGGGGGTTCTTGGCAAGAGACCCAGTACTTC. Its protein is CASRTGGSWQETQYF.

This chain joins TRBV15 and TRBJ2-2; 7 bases are a match to TRBD2. This CDR3 is 13 amino acids long. J lost 4 bases, V lost 9 bases, and 5 bases had no gene match. Germline lookup yields CDR1 LNHNV and CDR2 YYDKDF (reference sequence). This CDR3 is CATGGPVTGELFF. CDR3 coding DNA: TGTGCCACGGGAGGGCCTGTCACCGGGGAGCTGTTTTTT.

This clonotype was counted many times. This sequence joins TRBV29-1 and TRBJ2-7; D is undetermined. This CDR3 is built from 13 residues. The V end lost 4 bases, the J end lost 2 bases, and 12 bases lay between the germline ends. Germline V gene data show CDR1 as SQVTM and CDR2 as ANQGSEA. DNA for the CDR3: TGCAGCGTTGGCCCAGGCACAACCTACGAGCAGTACTTC. It specifies CSVGPGTTYEQYF.

The chain combines TRBV6-5 with TRBJ2-1; 7 bases align to TRBD2. Germline lookup yields CDR1 MNHEY and CDR2 SVGAGI. V gave up 6 bases and J gave up 13 bases; unmatched junction bases: 9. CDR3 size: 12 residues. In nucleotides, the CDR3 is TGTGCCAGCAGCCCCGGGGGGTTATTTCAGTTCTTC. As protein: CASSPGGLFQFF.